This record looks at one TCR beta chain sequence and its context. This entry is derived from a study of blood T cell repertoires in COVID-19. Across the whole study: COVID-19 samples from acute and convalescent phases originated in the United States, Italy and Spain. T cells, B-cell-depleted T cells, or PBMCs supplied cDNA or gDNA.

V gave up 4 bases and J gave up 5 bases; unmatched junction bases: 8. The CDR3 is 16 amino acids. Germline CDR1 reads LNHDA; CDR2 reads SQIVND (reference sequence). Authors' processing steps: Amplified reference gene primers provided the basis for estimating nucleated cell counts. Clones were sequenced by immunoSEQ multiplex PCR, and TCRdb holds only the in-frame ones, with some missing. V and J calls and clone size are those listed in that table; D and trimming were worked out from the DNA. The data hold some 300,000 clones, with 85% observed a single time. The receptor was isolated from a woman aged 45-65 years with active or convalescent COVID-19. This chain uses TRBV19 with TRBJ1-1; TRBD1 matches at 12 bases. Sequencing was performed on peripheral blood. The CDR3 DNA follows: TGTGCCAGTAGTACAGGGACAGGGGGCCGGGGGACTGAAGCTTTCTTT. Its translation is CASSTGTGGRGTEAFF.